The 17 T cell receptor beta chains below come from one sample, sequenced in a study of OX40 agonist ivuxolimab in advanced cancers. Data came from immunoSEQ multiplex PCR; TCRdb stores just in-frame clones and leaves some out. The table records tens of thousands of clones, approximately 86% of them present only once. Sequenced material: CD4+ or CD8+ T cells sorted from blood, taken in a trial of the OX40 agonist ivuxolimab. These receptors were collected from an adult with an advanced solid tumor such as melanoma, head and neck, liver or kidney cancer.

Many counts were recorded for this clone. This chain uses TRBV13 with TRBJ1-1; D possibly corresponds to TRBD1 (6 bases). Looked up from germline, CDR1 is PRHDT and CDR2 is FYEKMQ (reference sequence). V gave up 8 bases and J gave up 0 bases, with 16 bases separating them. This CDR3 is built from 15 residues. DNA of the CDR3: TGTGCCAGCTACTTAAGGGGGAGGATGAACACTGAAGCTTTCTTT. It is translated as CASYLRGRMNTEAFF.

The chain is built from TRBV11-2 and TRBJ1-1; D is possibly TRBD1 (5 bases). Trimming removed 1 base at V and 4 bases at J, with 10 bases between. Germline V gene lookup returns CDR1 SGHAT and CDR2 FQNNGV. CDR3 length: 14 residues. DNA of the CDR3: TGTGCCAGCAGCTTAGGGTTCGGGGGCACTGAAGCTTTCTTT. This translates into CASSLGFGGTEAFF.

This clone is a singleton in its sample. The V gene is TRBV30, the J gene TRBJ2-7, with TRBD2 identical over 10 bases. Germline V gene sequence: CDR1 GTSNPN, CDR2 SVGIG (reference sequence). V dropped 6 bases and J dropped 2; count of bases not matched to a gene: 4. This CDR3 is 13 amino acids long. In nucleotides, the CDR3 is TGTGCCTGCCGACTAGCGGGCACCTACGAGCAGTACTTC. Protein sequence: CACRLAGTYEQYF.

The V gene is TRBV28, the J gene TRBJ2-7; D might be TRBD1 (5 bases). There are 14 residues in the CDR3. Looked up from germline, CDR1 is MDHEN and CDR2 is SYDVKM. V gave up 7 bases and J gave up 2 bases, with 15 bases separating them. CDR3 residues: CASTPAVGAYEQYV. The CDR3 region has the DNA TGTGCCAGCACCCCGGCGGTAGGGGCCTACGAGCAGTACGTC.

The genes are TRBV6-5 and TRBJ2-3; 8 bases agree with TRBD2. Losses at the gene ends were 2 bases for V and 3 bases for J; bases not matched to a gene: 4. Germline CDR1 and CDR2: MNHEY and SVGAGI. This CDR3 spans 15 amino acids. The CDR3 region has the DNA TGTGCCAGCAGTTACCTCGGACTAGCAACAGATACGCAGTATTTT. Protein: CASSYLGLATDTQYF.

The rearrangement joins TRBV18 to TRBJ2-7, with D unclear. Per germline, CDR1 KGHSH and CDR2 LQKENI. V gave up 1 base and J gave up 4 bases, with 2 bases separating them. There are 11 residues in the CDR3. CDR3: CASSPQYEQYF. The CDR3 coding sequence is TGTGCCAGCTCACCACAGTACGAGCAGTACTTC. The full variable domain, in which reference TRBV18 and TRBJ2-7 provide the parts outside the CDR3, is NAGVMQNPRHLVRRRGQEARLRCSPMKGHSHVYWYRQLPEEGLKFMVYLQKENIIDESGMPKERFSAEFPKEGPSILRIQQVVRGDSAAYFCASSPQYEQYFGPGTRLTVT.

J is TRBJ2-3 and V is TRBV7-6; 8 bases line up with TRBD2. The CDR3 loop spans 15 amino acids. The V segment lost 2 bases and the J segment 3 bases; nucleotides outside the gene matches: 4. Germline CDR1 and CDR2: SGHVS and FNYEAQ. The chain's CDR3 is CASSLFSGKTDTQYF. CDR3 DNA: TGTGCCAGCAGCTTATTTAGCGGGAAAACAGATACGCAGTATTTT. Complete variable domain (other parts from reference TRBV7-6 and TRBJ2-3): GAGVSQSPRYKVTKRGQDVALRCDPISGHVSLYWYRQALGQGPEFLTYFNYEAQQDKSGLPNDRFSAERPEGSISTLTIQRTEQRDSAMYRCASSLFSGKTDTQYFGPGTRLTVL.

The V and J genes are TRBV21-1 and TRBJ1-5. TRBV21-1 is listed as a pseudogene. The CDR3 is 15 amino acids. CDR3 sequence (DNA): TGTGCCAGCAGCAGCATTACCGTTCGCAATCAGCCCCAGCATTTT. Amino acids: CASSSITVRNQPQHF.

This chain joins TRBV11-2 and TRBJ2-2; D gene uncertain. V was trimmed by 0 bases and J by 8 bases, leaving 13 bases between them. This CDR3 is built from 15 residues. Germline CDR1 SGHAT, CDR2 FQNNGV. The DNA of the CDR3 is TGTGCCAGCAGCTTAGAGGTGTTTGGGGAAGGGGAGCTGTTTTTT. Translating it yields CASSLEVFGEGELFF.

The J gene is TRBJ2-2, the V gene TRBV5-1; D might be TRBD2 (5 bases). Trimming removed 1 base from V and 7 bases from J, with 5 bases in between. The CDR3 totals 12 residues. Germline lookup yields CDR1 SGHRS and CDR2 YFSETQ. CDR3 loop: CASSLSGGELFF. The CDR3 DNA sequence: TGCGCCAGCAGCTTGAGCGGCGGGGAGCTGTTTTTT.

This clone appeared once. The chain couples TRBV11-3 to TRBJ2-7; no reliable D call. In germline, CDR1 is SGHNT, CDR2 YENEEA. CDR3 length: 13 residues. The V and J ends lost 0 bases and 3 bases respectively, with 6 bases between them. CDR3 bases: TGTGCCAGCAGCTTAGAGCCGGGCTACGAGCAGTACTTC. Its protein product is CASSLEPGYEQYF.

V usage is TRBV5-6 and J usage is TRBJ2-7; D unresolved. This CDR3 has 12 amino acids. V lost 2 bases and J lost 4, with 7 bases in between. Germline CDR1 and CDR2: SGHDT and YYEEEE. CDR3 protein: CASSLGVYEQYV. In DNA form, the CDR3 reads TGTGCCAGCAGCTTAGGAGTTTACGAGCAGTACGTC.

The V gene is TRBV7-9, the J gene TRBJ2-7, with D hard to call. CDR3 size: 15 residues. The germline CDR1 and CDR2 sequences are SEHNR and FQNEAQ (reference sequence). Trimming removed 5 bases at V and 1 base at J, with 15 bases between. The CDR3 reads CASSPTLGTSYEQYF. The CDR3 DNA is TGTGCCAGCAGCCCCACACTCGGCACTTCCTACGAGCAGTACTTC. Using reference TRBV7-9 and TRBJ2-7 for the parts outside the CDR3, the full variable domain is DTGVSQNPRHKITKRGQNVTFRCDPISEHNRLYWYRQTLGQGPEFLTYFQNEAQLEKSRLLSDRFSAERPKGSFSTLEIQRTEQGDSAMYLCASSPTLGTSYEQYFGPGTRLTVT.

This rearrangement joins TRBV10-3 to TRBJ1-2; 8 nucleotides line up with TRBD1. This CDR3 comprises 16 residues. CDR1 is ENHRY and CDR2 is SYGVKD in the germline V gene. V shed 0 bases, J shed 5 bases, and the junction held 8 bases outside the gene matches. DNA for the CDR3: TGTGCCATCAGTGAGTCGCAGGGGGCGAATTGGTATGGCTACACCTTC. Translation gives CAISESQGANWYGYTF.

The chain joins TRBV19 to TRBJ2-3; D not certain. The CDR3 spans 12 residues. V was trimmed by 5 bases and J by 1 base, leaving 4 bases between them. Germline V lookup: CDR1 LNHDA, CDR2 SQIVND (reference sequence). This chain's CDR3 is CASSSGTDTQYF. CDR3 nucleotide sequence: TGTGCCAGTAGTTCCGGCACAGATACGCAGTATTTT.

The rearrangement joins TRBV6-6 to TRBJ1-5; the match to TRBD1 covers 7 bases. The V gene's germline CDR1 is MNHNY and CDR2 SVGAGI (reference sequence). Unmatched junction bases numbered 0, after V lost 2 bases and J lost 11 bases. CDR3 length: 11 amino acids. CDR3 nucleotide sequence: TGTGCCAGCAGTTACACAGGGGCCCAGCATTTT. It translates to CASSYTGAQHF.

As DNA, the CDR3 is TGTGCCACCAGCAGAGAACAGGGGACCTACGGAGAGCAGTACTTC. Its translation is CATSREQGTYGEQYF. The gene calls are TRBV15 and TRBJ2-7, with 7 bases lining up with TRBD1. The CDR3 is 15 amino acids. V lost 0 bases and J lost 7; bases outside the gene matches: 9. From germline, CDR1 is LNHNV and CDR2 YYDKDF (reference sequence).